This TCR beta chain was profiled in a study of tumor-infiltrating lymphocytes in primary liver carcinoma. Study background: Spanning 30 to 69 years of age, the patients were men and women.

This CDR3 has 15 residues. The germline V gene has CDR1 ENHRY and CDR2 SYGVKD. Constant-region priming of around 490 ng total RNA yielded TCR beta cDNA. Three rounds of nested multiplex PCR with slightly modified ARM-PCR produced TCR beta libraries. TRBV1-TRBV30 forward primers paired with a C-beta reverse primer were used in the first two PCR rounds, which ran roughly 9 cycles each. TCRdb reprocessed the multiplex PCR reads with MiXCR, giving one entry per CDR3 protein. The profile shows some 40,000 distinct CDR3 sequences, 60% to 80% of them singletons. Extraction of RNA together with DNA used about 17-30 mg of unsorted bulk tissue. Study-level findings and limits: Tumor-blood pairs (like tumor-adjacent pairs) overlapped less than tumor region pairs did. Blood trailed tumors significantly in top-250-clone fraction (p = 0.039).

Worth noting for this clonotype: Its antigen is still unknown.

This TCR came from a man aged 35-49 years with primary liver carcinoma and hepatitis B virus infection. The sample comprised tumor-adjacent normal liver tissue. The rearrangement uses TRBV10-3 and TRBJ2-3; the D gene could be TRBD1 or TRBD2 (6 bases each). This CDR3 is CVTGTRLLGVDTQYF. CDR3 bases: TGTGTCACAGGGACTCGGCTTTTGGGAGTGGATACGCAGTATTTT.